This T cell receptor beta chain was sequenced in a study of CD8 T cells in ankylosing spondylitis. Whole-study findings and limits: Earlier literature documents some of the motif variants in reactive arthritis synovial fluid and blood. A motif of 7 or 8 highly homologous TCR beta variants was seen as apparently characteristic of ankylosing spondylitis blood.

This clonotype was observed many times. As yet, its antigen is unknown. Each TCR beta library was made by quantitative 5'-RACE that incorporated molecular barcodes. TCRdb fed the 5' RACE reads into MiXCR, producing one record per CDR3 protein. There are some 130,000 distinct CDR3 sequences in the sample; 7.3% occur only once, and about an eighth lies in the top ten. This TCR derives from a female donor with ankylosing spondylitis or in good health (not recorded which). Sequenced material: blood, either unsorted or a sorted T cell fraction (not recorded which).

The CDR3 loop is CSARVRDRAKGELFF. CDR3 in DNA: TGCAGTGCTAGAGTCCGGGACAGGGCCAAGGGGGAGCTGTTTTTT. The chain uses TRBV20-1 and TRBJ2-2, with 9 bases lining up with TRBD1. Unmatched junction bases numbered 8, after V lost 1 base and J lost 8 bases. Germline loops: CDR1 DFQATT, CDR2 SNEGSKA (reference sequence). The CDR3 is 15 amino acids.